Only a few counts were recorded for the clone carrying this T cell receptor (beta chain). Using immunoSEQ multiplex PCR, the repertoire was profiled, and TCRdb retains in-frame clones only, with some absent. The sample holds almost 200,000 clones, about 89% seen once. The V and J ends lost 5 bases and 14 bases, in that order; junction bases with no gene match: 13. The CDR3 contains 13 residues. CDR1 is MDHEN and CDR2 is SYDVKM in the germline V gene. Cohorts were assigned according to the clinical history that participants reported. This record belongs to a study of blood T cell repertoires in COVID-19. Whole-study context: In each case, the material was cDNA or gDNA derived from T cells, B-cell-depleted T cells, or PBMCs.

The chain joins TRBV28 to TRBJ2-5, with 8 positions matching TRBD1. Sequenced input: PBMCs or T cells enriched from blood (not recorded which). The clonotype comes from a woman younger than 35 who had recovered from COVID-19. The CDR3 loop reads CASSPPHGQGCYF. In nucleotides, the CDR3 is TGTGCCAGCAGTCCCCCTCACGGACAGGGTTGTTACTTC.